The 17 T cell receptor beta chains listed next were all sequenced from one sample in a study of PD-L1 blockade in urothelial cancer. Time point given: peripheral blood 6 weeks after treatment start. The protocol was immunoSEQ multiplex PCR, while the TCRdb copy is restricted to in-frame clones and leaves out a portion. The sample consists of 25,000 to 35,000 clones, under 90% of them appearing once. Specimen: PBMCs, collected around atezolizumab (anti-PD-L1) treatment. The receptors were gathered from a man between 65 and 79 years old with urothelial cancer.

This clone was recorded only once. V usage is TRBV27 and J usage is TRBJ1-2, with TRBD1 matching over 8 bases. Germline loops: CDR1 MNHEY, CDR2 SMNVEV (reference sequence). Unmatched junction bases numbered 8, after V lost 4 bases and J lost 13 bases. The CDR3 contains 12 residues. The CDR3 sequence is CASSSTGARCTF. In DNA form, the CDR3 reads TGTGCCAGCAGTTCGACAGGGGCCCGGTGCACCTTC.

The chain couples TRBV5-1 to TRBJ1-4, with 9 bases aligning to TRBD1. V shed 4 bases, J shed 7 bases, and the junction held 5 bases outside the gene matches. This CDR3 contains 14 residues. Germline V lookup: CDR1 SGHRS, CDR2 YFSETQ. In DNA, the CDR3 is TGCGCCAGCAGCGGAACGGACAGGGGTGAAAAACTGTTTTTT. Translated, it gives CASSGTDRGEKLFF.

This chain links TRBV5-1 with TRBJ2-1; TRBD1 is a possible D gene (5 bases). Germline loops: CDR1 SGHRS, CDR2 YFSETQ. With 4 bases removed from V and 9 bases from J, the gap between germline ends came to 14 bases. The CDR3 is made up of 13 amino acids. CDR3 nucleotide sequence: TGCGCCAGCAGCCCCAGGGTAGCCGGTGAGCAGTTCTTC. Translation: CASSPRVAGEQFF.

The rearrangement uses TRBV10-3 and TRBJ2-1; 7 bases map to TRBD2. Germline CDR1 is ENHRY and CDR2 is SYGVKD. The CDR3 is 18 residues long. V dropped 3 bases and J dropped 0; count of bases not matched to a gene: 11. CDR3 DNA: TGTGCCATCAGTGATCCCGCTAGCGGCGAGCGCTCCTACAATGAGCAGTTCTTC. It is translated as CAISDPASGERSYNEQFF.

V is TRBV5-1 and J is TRBJ2-1, with D perhaps TRBD2 (6 bases). Germline V gives CDR1 SGHRS, CDR2 YFSETQ. The V gene lost 5 bases and the J gene lost 0 bases, with 12 bases spanning the gap. This CDR3 is 15 amino acids long. The DNA of the CDR3 is TGCGCCAGCAGGCAGGACGGGGGCTCCTACAATGAGCAGTTCTTC. Translating it yields CASRQDGGSYNEQFF.

The V and J genes are TRBV2 and TRBJ1-5; 11 bases map to TRBD1. After removal of 8 bases from V and 5 bases from J, the junction contained 5 bases not matched to a gene. Germline values: CDR1 SNHLY, CDR2 FYNNEI. The CDR3 has 14 residues. CDR3 protein: CASSKDRGHQPQHF. The CDR3 DNA follows: TGTGCCAGCTCGAAGGACAGGGGGCATCAGCCCCAGCATTTT. The variable domain in full, completed from reference TRBV2 and TRBJ1-5, reads EPEVTQTPSHQVTQMGQEVILRCVPISNHLYFYWYRQILGQKVEFLVSFYNNEISEKSEIFDDQFSVERPDGSNFTLKIRSTKLEDSAMYFCASSKDRGHQPQHFGDGTRLSIL.

This rearrangement joins TRBV28 to TRBJ2-4; tentatively, D is TRBD1 (5 bases). Trimming took 6 bases from V and 2 from J, leaving 8 bases between them. The length of the CDR3 is 13 residues. The germline V gene has CDR1 MDHEN and CDR2 SYDVKM. In nucleotides, the CDR3 is TGTGCCAGCAGGCAGGGTACCAAAAACATTCAGTACTTC. This encodes CASRQGTKNIQYF.

The chain uses TRBV6-5 and TRBJ1-3; D remains ambiguous. The CDR3 loop spans 11 amino acids. The V gene lost 6 bases and the J gene lost 3 bases, with 3 bases spanning the gap. Germline CDR1 and CDR2: MNHEY and SVGAGI. The CDR3 DNA reads TGTGCCAGCAGGAGTGGAAACACCATATATTTT. Encoded protein: CASRSGNTIYF.

Points on this clone: Different DNA sequences within this sample yield the same CDR3. V and J are TRBV5-6 and TRBJ2-5; 12 positions agree with TRBD2. From germline, CDR1 is SGHDT and CDR2 YYEEEE. The CDR3 is 16 residues long. V was pared by 3 bases and J by 5 bases, with 8 bases of the junction left unmatched. CDR3 DNA sequence: TGTGCCAGCAGCTACGGGCTAGCGGGGGGGCGGGAGACCCAGTACTTC. Its protein is CASSYGLAGGRETQYF.

The chain has TRBV29-1 and TRBJ2-1; no clear D. CDR1 SQVTM and CDR2 ANQGSEA come from the germline V gene. CDR3 length: 15 amino acids. Between the trimmed V and J ends, which lost 4 bases and 4 bases, there was a span of 17 bases. The CDR3 here is CSVAPLDTLYNEQFF. The CDR3 DNA reads as TGCAGCGTTGCCCCACTCGACACTCTATACAATGAGCAGTTCTTC.

This clone was found once. This chain connects TRBV21-1 to TRBJ1-1; TRBD1, the table's D call, was not compared with the DNA. TRBV21-1 is listed as a pseudogene. The CDR3 contains 14 residues. This CDR3 reads CASSKETENTEAFF. As DNA, the CDR3 is TGTGCCAGCAGCAAAGAGACAGAAAACACTGAAGCTTTCTTT.

The chain links TRBV5-1 to TRBJ2-7, with TRBD1 as a possible D gene (5 bases). Trimming cost V 0 bases and J 4 bases, with 11 bases left between them. This CDR3 has 14 residues. CDR1 is SGHRS and CDR2 is YFSETQ in the germline V gene. CDR3 residues: CASSLAAGRYEQYF. The CDR3 DNA reads as TGCGCCAGCAGCTTGGCCGCAGGGCGGTACGAGCAGTACTTC.

This chain's CDR3 is CASSDRGVTQPQHF. The CDR3 bases are TGTGCCAGCAGTGATCGGGGGGTGACTCAGCCCCAGCATTTT. The rearrangement uses TRBV6-1 and TRBJ1-5; possibly TRBD1 for D (5 bases). This CDR3 comprises 14 residues. The ends were cut back, 3 bases at V and 6 bases at J, with 12 bases in the middle. Germline loops: CDR1 MNHNS, CDR2 SASEGT.

This chain connects TRBV28 to TRBJ2-2, with TRBD1 matching over 7 bases. Germline V CDR1 and CDR2: MDHEN, SYDVKM. The CDR3 extends over 16 amino acids. J lost 0 bases, V lost 6 bases, and 7 bases had no gene match. CDR3 residues: CASRDRDSTNTGELFF. The CDR3 coding sequence is TGTGCCAGCAGGGACCGGGACAGCACGAACACCGGGGAGCTGTTTTTT.

The rearrangement joins TRBV9 to TRBJ2-7; tentatively, D is TRBD1 (6 bases). The CDR3 is 15 amino acids. Trimming left V 0 bases short and J 3 bases short, with 13 bases between. The V gene's germline CDR1 is SGDLS and CDR2 YYNGEE. The CDR3 is CASSVGTGPDYEQYF. CDR3 nucleotide sequence: TGTGCCAGCAGCGTAGGTACAGGGCCCGACTACGAGCAGTACTTC.

This chain uses TRBV4-1 with TRBJ2-3; TRBD2 matches 9 bases. CDR3 length: 16 residues. After removal of 4 bases from V and 6 bases from J, the junction contained 11 bases not matched to a gene. CDR1 and CDR2 (germline): MGHRA, YSYEKL. CDR3 loop: CASSLQRGDVGDTQYF. Here the CDR3 DNA reads TGCGCCAGCAGCCTTCAGCGGGGGGATGTTGGGGATACGCAGTATTTT.

The rearrangement links TRBV19 to TRBJ1-2, with D hard to call. The CDR3 spans 15 residues. CDR1 LNHDA and CDR2 SQIVND come from the germline V gene (reference sequence). Trimming left V 0 bases short and J 4 bases short, with 12 bases between. The CDR3 reads CASSIDSPAGYGYTF. In DNA form, the CDR3 reads TGTGCCAGTAGTATAGATTCCCCGGCAGGCTATGGCTACACCTTC.